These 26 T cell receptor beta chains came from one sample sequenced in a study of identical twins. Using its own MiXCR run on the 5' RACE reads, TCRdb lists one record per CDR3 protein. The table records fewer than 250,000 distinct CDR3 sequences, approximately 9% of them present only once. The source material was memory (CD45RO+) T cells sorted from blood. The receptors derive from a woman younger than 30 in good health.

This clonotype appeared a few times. The CDR3, as DNA: TGCGCCAGCAGCCAATACTGGGGGGCCCAAGAGACCCAGTACTTC. Its translation is CASSQYWGAQETQYF. This chain links TRBV4-1 with TRBJ2-5; possibly TRBD1 or TRBD2 for D (6 bases each). Germline assignment: CDR1 MGHRA and CDR2 YSYEKL. The CDR3 length is 15 residues. The V end lost 2 bases, the J end lost 1 base, and 11 bases lay between the germline ends.

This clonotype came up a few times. The CDR3 region has the DNA TGTGCCACAGGGAGGGATGGGGCGGGTAATAGTGAGCAGTTCTTC. As protein: CATGRDGAGNSEQFF. The chain recombines TRBV2 with TRBJ2-1; 7 positions agree with TRBD2. V lost 10 bases to trimming and J lost 9 bases; unmatched junction nucleotides: 18. In germline, CDR1 is SNHLY, CDR2 FYNNEI. This CDR3 spans 15 amino acids.

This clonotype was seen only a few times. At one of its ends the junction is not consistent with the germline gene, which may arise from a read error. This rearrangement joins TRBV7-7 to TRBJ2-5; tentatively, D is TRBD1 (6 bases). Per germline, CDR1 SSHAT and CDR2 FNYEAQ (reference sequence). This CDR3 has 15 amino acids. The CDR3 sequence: CASSQGSRESETQYF. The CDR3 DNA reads TGTGCTAGCAGTCAGGGGAGTAGAGAATCAGAGACCCAGTACTTC.

CDR3 sequence (DNA): TGTGCCACCAGCAGATGGGGGGGGAACAATGAGCAGTTCTTC. It is translated as CATSRWGGNNEQFF. The chain is built from TRBV15 and TRBJ2-1; TRBD2 agrees at 7 bases. Germline-derived CDR1 and CDR2 are LNHNV and YYDKDF (reference sequence). The CDR3 is 14 residues long. Losses at the gene ends were 2 bases for V and 5 bases for J; bases not matched to a gene: 3.

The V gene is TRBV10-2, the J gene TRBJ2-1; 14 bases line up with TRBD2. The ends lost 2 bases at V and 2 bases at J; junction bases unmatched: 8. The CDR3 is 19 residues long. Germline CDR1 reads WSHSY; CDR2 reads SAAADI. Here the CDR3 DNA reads TGCGCCAGCAGTGAGCGTTCCTGGACTAGCGGGAGGCCCTACAATGAGCAGTTCTTC. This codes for CASSERSWTSGRPYNEQFF.

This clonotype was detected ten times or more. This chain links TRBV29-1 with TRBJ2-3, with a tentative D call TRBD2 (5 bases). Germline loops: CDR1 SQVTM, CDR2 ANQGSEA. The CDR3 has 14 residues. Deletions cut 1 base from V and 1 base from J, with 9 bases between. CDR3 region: CSVEGGKGTDTQYF. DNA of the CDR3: TGCAGCGTTGAAGGAGGGAAGGGCACAGATACGCAGTATTTT.

CDR3 DNA: TGTGCCAGCAGTAAGATGACAGGGTCAGGAAACACCATATATTTT. Encoded protein: CASSKMTGSGNTIYF. The chain is built from TRBV6-1 and TRBJ1-3, with 7 positions matching TRBD1. The V gene end was trimmed by 5 bases and the J gene end by 4 bases; junction bases not matched to a gene: 8. The CDR3 covers 15 residues. In germline, CDR1 is MNHNS, CDR2 SASEGT.

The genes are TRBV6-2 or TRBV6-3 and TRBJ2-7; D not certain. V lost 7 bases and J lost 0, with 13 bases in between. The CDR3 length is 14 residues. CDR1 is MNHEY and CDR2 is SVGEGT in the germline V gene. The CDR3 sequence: CASIRRASSYEQYF. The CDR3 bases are TGTGCCAGCATCCGTCGGGCTAGCTCCTACGAGCAGTACTTC.

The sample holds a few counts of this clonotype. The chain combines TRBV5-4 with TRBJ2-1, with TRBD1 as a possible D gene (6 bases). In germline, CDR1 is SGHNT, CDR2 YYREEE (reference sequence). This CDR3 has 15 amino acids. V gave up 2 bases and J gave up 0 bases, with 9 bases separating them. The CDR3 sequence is CASSFGTISYNEQFF. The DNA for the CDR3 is TGTGCCAGCAGCTTCGGGACAATCTCCTACAATGAGCAGTTCTTC.

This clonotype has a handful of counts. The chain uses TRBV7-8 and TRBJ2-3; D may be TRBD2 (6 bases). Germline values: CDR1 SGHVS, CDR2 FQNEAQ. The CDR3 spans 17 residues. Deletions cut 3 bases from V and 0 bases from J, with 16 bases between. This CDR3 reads CASSFPGLLTSTDTQYF. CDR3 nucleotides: TGTGCCAGCAGCTTCCCGGGACTTCTGACTAGCACAGATACGCAGTATTTT.

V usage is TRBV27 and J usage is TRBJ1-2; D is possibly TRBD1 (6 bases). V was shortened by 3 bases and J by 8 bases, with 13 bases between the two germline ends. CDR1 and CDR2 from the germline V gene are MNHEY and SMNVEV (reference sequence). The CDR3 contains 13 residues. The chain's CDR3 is CASSLWGAGGYTF. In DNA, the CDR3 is TGTGCCAGCAGTTTGTGGGGGGCAGGGGGCTACACCTTC.

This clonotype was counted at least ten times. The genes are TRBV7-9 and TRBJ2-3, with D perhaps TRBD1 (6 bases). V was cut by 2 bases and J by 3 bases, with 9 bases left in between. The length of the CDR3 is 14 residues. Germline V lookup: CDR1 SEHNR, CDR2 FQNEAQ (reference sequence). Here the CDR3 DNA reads TGTGCCAGCAGCTTATGGGGGCGAACAGATACGCAGTATTTT. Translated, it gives CASSLWGRTDTQYF.

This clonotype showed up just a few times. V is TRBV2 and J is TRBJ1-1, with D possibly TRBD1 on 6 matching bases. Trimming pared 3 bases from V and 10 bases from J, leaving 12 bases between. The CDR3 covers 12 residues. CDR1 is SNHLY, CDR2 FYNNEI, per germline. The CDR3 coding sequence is TGTGCCAGCAGTGATGGGGGGCGGAGAGCTTTCTTT. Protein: CASSDGGRRAFF.

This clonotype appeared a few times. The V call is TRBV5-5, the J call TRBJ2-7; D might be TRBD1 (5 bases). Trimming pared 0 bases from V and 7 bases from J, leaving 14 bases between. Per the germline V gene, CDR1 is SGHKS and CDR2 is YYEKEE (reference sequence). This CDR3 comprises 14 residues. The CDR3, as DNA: TGTGCCAGCAGCTTGGATCAGGGCACGAGGGAGCAGTACTTC. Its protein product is CASSLDQGTREQYF. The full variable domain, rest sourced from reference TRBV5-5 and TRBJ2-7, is DAGVTQSPTHLIKTRGQQVTLRCSPISGHKSVSWYQQVLGQGPQFIFQYYEKEERGRGNFPDRFSARQFPNYSSELNVNALLLGDSALYLCASSLDQGTREQYFGPGTRLTVT.

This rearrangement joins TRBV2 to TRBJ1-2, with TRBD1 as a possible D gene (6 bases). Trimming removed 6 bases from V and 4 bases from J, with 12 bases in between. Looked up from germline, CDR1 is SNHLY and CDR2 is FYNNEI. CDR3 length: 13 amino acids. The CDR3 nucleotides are TGTGCCAGCAGACTACAGGGAATCTATGGCTACACCTTC. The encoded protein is CASRLQGIYGYTF.

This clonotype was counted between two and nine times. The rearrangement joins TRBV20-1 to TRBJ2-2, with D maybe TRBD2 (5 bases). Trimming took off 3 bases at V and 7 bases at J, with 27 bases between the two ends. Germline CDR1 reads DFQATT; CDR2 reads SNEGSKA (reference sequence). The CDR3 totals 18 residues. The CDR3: CSARGTLPGGRGVGELFF. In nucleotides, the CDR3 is TGCAGTGCTAGGGGAACCCTGCCGGGTGGCCGGGGAGTCGGGGAGCTGTTTTTT.

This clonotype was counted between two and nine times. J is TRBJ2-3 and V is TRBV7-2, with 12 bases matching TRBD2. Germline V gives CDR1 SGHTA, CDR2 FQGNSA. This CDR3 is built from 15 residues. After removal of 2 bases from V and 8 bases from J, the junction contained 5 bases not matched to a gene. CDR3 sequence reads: CASSLPSGGASTQYF. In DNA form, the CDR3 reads TGTGCCAGCAGCTTACCTAGCGGGGGGGCCAGTACGCAGTATTTT.

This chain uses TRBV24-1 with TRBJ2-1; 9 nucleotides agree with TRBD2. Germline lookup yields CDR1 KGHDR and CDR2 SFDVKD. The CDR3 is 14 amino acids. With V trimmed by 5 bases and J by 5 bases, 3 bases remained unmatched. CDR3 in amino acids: CATSVAGDNNEQFF. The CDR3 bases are TGTGCCACCAGTGTAGCGGGAGACAACAATGAGCAGTTCTTC.

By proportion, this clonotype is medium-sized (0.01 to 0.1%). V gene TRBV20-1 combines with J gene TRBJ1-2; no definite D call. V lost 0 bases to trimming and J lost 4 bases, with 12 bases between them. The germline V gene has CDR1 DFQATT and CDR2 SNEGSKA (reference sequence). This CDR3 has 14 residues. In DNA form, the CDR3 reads TGCAGTGCTAGAGATTCAGGCAGTACCTATGGCTACACCTTC. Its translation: CSARDSGSTYGYTF.

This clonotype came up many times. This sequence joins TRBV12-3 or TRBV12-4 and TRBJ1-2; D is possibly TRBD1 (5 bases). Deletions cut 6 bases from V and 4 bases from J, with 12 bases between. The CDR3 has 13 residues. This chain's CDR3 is CASSLQGGYGYTF. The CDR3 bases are TGTGCCAGCAGCTTGCAGGGTGGCTATGGCTACACCTTC.

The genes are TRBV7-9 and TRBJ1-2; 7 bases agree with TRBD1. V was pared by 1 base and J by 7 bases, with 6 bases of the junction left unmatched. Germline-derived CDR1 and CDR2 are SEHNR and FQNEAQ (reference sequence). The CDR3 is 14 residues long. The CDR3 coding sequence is TGTGCCAGCAGCTTAGAACAGGGGAGGGGTGGCTACACCTTC. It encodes CASSLEQGRGGYTF.

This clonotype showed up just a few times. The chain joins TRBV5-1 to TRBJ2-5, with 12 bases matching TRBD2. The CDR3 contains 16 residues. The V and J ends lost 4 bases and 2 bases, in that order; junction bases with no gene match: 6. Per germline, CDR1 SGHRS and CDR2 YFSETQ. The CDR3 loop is CASSLRLAGVQETQYF. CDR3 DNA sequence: TGCGCCAGCAGCCTAAGACTAGCGGGGGTACAAGAGACCCAGTACTTC.

CDR3 sequence: CATSYGGSYEQYF. CDR3 coding DNA: TGTGCCACCTCATACGGGGGTAGCTACGAGCAGTACTTC. This chain joins TRBV15 and TRBJ2-7; possible D gene TRBD2, 6 bases. V dropped 8 bases and J dropped 3 bases, with 14 bases sitting between them. In germline, CDR1 is LNHNV, CDR2 YYDKDF (reference sequence). This CDR3 has 13 amino acids.

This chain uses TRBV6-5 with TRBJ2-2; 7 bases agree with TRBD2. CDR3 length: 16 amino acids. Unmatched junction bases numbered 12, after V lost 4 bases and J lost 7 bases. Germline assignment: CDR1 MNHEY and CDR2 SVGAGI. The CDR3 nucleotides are TGTGCCAGCAGTTTACGGGCGGGGGTAGTGGTCGGGGAGCTGTTTTTT. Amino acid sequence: CASSLRAGVVVGELFF.

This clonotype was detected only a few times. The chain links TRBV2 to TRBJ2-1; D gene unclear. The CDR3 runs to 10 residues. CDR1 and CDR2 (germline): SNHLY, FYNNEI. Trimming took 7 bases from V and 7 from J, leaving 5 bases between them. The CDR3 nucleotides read TGTGCCAGCAATGGGAATGAGCAGTTCTTC. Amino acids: CASNGNEQFF.

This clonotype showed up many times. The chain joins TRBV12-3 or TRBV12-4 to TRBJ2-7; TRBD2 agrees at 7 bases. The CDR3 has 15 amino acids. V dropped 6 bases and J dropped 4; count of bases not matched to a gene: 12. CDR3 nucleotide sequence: TGTGCCAGCAGGCCTGCGGTGGGGGGGATTTACGAGCAGTACTTC. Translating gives CASRPAVGGIYEQYF.